Listed here are 9 T cell receptor beta chains from one sample, sequenced in a study of CD8 T cells in Susac syndrome. It was with random hexamers that 0.5 to 1 ug RNA was reverse transcribed. TCRdb analysed the immunoSEQ multiplex PCR reads with MiXCR anew, one entry per CDR3 protein. The data show roughly 190,000 distinct CDR3 sequences, under 97% seen once. The sample taken for sequencing was CD4+ T cells from PBMCs. The receptors originated from a human donor with Susac syndrome.

V gene TRBV19 combines with J gene TRBJ1-2; the D gene is possibly TRBD1 (5 bases). V was pared by 3 bases and J by 4 bases, with 15 bases between. CDR1 is LNHDA, CDR2 SQIVND, per germline (reference sequence). The CDR3 sequence is 15 residues long. This CDR3 is CASSIEVRGGYGYTF. As DNA, the CDR3 is TGTGCCAGTAGTATCGAGGTCCGGGGGGGCTATGGCTACACCTTC.

The chain's CDR3 is CASSPAGGNTEAFF. CDR3 bases: TGTGCCAGCAGTCCCGCAGGGGGGAACACTGAAGCTTTCTTT. The chain uses TRBV12-3 or TRBV12-4 and TRBJ1-1; 7 nucleotides agree with TRBD1. Trimming cost V 5 bases and J 1 base; bases outside gene matches: 4. This CDR3 region has 14 residues.

This chain joins TRBV30 and TRBJ1-6; D gene ambiguous. This CDR3 has 15 amino acids. The germline gives CDR1 GTSNPN, CDR2 SVGIG (reference sequence). Trimming took off 0 bases at V and 7 bases at J, with 13 bases between the two ends. CDR3 in amino acids: CAWSVTMAGNSPLHF. As DNA, the CDR3 is TGTGCCTGGAGTGTTACGATGGCGGGCAATTCACCCCTCCACTTT.

This sequence joins TRBV29-1 and TRBJ2-3, with 7 nucleotides matching TRBD1. Germline assignment: CDR1 SQVTM and CDR2 ANQGSEA. The trim removed 6 bases at V and 6 bases at J, leaving 6 bases unmatched. The CDR3 is 12 residues long. CDR3 protein: CSVVGQADTQYF. CDR3 nucleotide sequence: TGCAGCGTCGTAGGACAGGCGGATACGCAGTATTTT.

The chain carries TRBV9 and TRBJ1-6; maybe TRBD1 (5 bases). CDR3 length equals 16 residues. V was pared by 3 bases and J by 7 bases, with 17 bases between. The germline V gene has CDR1 SGDLS and CDR2 YYNGEE. DNA of the CDR3: TGTGCCAGCAGCGACCGACCGGGACTCAAGAATTCACCCCTCCACTTT. This codes for CASSDRPGLKNSPLHF.

The chain is built from TRBV5-3 and TRBJ2-1, with D hard to call. TRBV5-3 is an ORF for which the function is uncertain. V dropped 2 bases and J dropped 4 bases, with 19 bases sitting between them. This CDR3 is 17 amino acids long. Here the CDR3 reads CARSFRQSPHLYNEQFF. DNA for the CDR3: TGTGCCAGAAGCTTTCGCCAGAGCCCCCACTTATACAATGAGCAGTTCTTC.

The genes are TRBV6-2 or TRBV6-3 and TRBJ1-6, with D uncertain. V was trimmed by 4 bases and J by 10 bases, leaving 14 bases between them. Germline assignment: CDR1 MNHEY and CDR2 SVGEGT. The CDR3 runs to 14 residues. CDR3 sequence reads: CASSSTGGRSPLHF. In nucleotides, the CDR3 is TGTGCCAGCAGTTCGACGGGAGGGCGGTCACCCCTCCACTTT.

The chain combines TRBV24-1 with TRBJ2-3, with 8 bases matching TRBD2. Trimming cost V 6 bases and J 6 bases; bases outside gene matches: 13. This CDR3 is 16 amino acids long. Per the germline V gene, CDR1 is KGHDR and CDR2 is SFDVKD. The CDR3 here is CATSPIGLAGGDTQYF. The CDR3 bases are TGTGCCACCAGTCCAATCGGGCTAGCGGGCGGTGATACGCAGTATTTT.

This clonotype came up once. This chain uses TRBV20-1 with TRBJ1-5; TRBD1 agrees at 9 bases. With V trimmed by 2 bases and J by 6 bases, 11 bases remained unmatched. The CDR3 sequence is 16 residues long. Germline values: CDR1 DFQATT, CDR2 SNEGSKA (reference sequence). CDR3 bases: TGCAGTGCTAGACGCACCACGGGACAGGGTTCTCAGCCCCAGCATTTT. It codes for CSARRTTGQGSQPQHF.